These T cell receptor beta chains were read from a single sample in a study of cytomegalovirus exposure and HLA in healthy donors. Data came from immunoSEQ multiplex PCR; TCRdb stores just in-frame clones and leaves some out. The repertoire has about 180,000 clones, 72% of them found once; the top ten carry 2% to 2.5%. The sample was PBMCs. Receptors were obtained from a human donor in good health. Both conserved end residues are part of each CDR3. A D gene is named only where the DNA matches it firmly. The size entry is marked missing in some rows and otherwise reads once, few, many or a size class.

clone size,J gene,D gene,V gene,CDR3 protein,CDR3 DNA
NA,TRBJ1-4,NA,TRBV5-1,CASSPRGRQTNEKLFF,TGCGCCAGCAGCCCCCGGGGGAGGCAGACTAATGAAAAACTGTTTTTT
NA,TRBJ1-2,TRBD1,TRBV27,CASSLGYQGAGYGYTF,TGTGCCAGCAGTTTAGGGTACCAGGGGGCTGGCTATGGCTACACCTTC
few,TRBJ1-1,NA,TRBV18,CASSPPSSLANTEAFF,TGTGCCAGCTCACCACCTAGCAGTCTCGCGAACACTGAAGCTTTCTTT
NA,TRBJ1-5,NA,TRBV5-6,CASSLRGRTLNQPQHF,TGTGCCAGCAGCTTGAGGGGCCGTACTTTGAATCAGCCCCAGCATTTT
NA,TRBJ2-2,NA,TRBV7-9,CASSHRYTGELFF,TGTGCCAGCAGTCATCGGTACACCGGGGAGCTGTTTTTT
few,TRBJ2-5,NA,TRBV20-1,CSASVQETQYF,TGCAGTGCTTCTGTACAAGAGACCCAGTACTTC
NA,TRBJ2-6,NA,TRBV15,CATSRDRSSGANVLTF,TGTGCCACCAGCAGAGATCGTAGCTCTGGGGCCAACGTCCTGACTTTC
NA,TRBJ1-2,TRBD1,TRBV7-9,CASSLALDRVQYGYTF,TGTGCCAGCAGCTTAGCGCTGGACAGGGTGCAATATGGCTACACCTTC
NA,TRBJ2-3,NA,TRBV19,CASSLASSTDTQYF,TGTGCCAGTAGTCTGGCATCCTCTACAGATACGCAGTATTTT
once,TRBJ2-2,TRBD2,TRBV29-1,CSVVGLTNTGELFF,TGCAGCGTTGTGGGACTAACGAACACCGGGGAGCTGTTTTTT
NA,TRBJ2-1,NA,TRBV29-1,CSVEQGSYNEQFF,TGCAGCGTTGAGCAGGGCTCCTACAATGAGCAGTTCTTC
NA,TRBJ1-5,NA,TRBV6-4,CASSSRPYQPQHF,TGTGCCAGCAGTTCCCGTCCGTATCAGCCCCAGCATTTT
NA,TRBJ1-5,TRBD1,TRBV19,CASTASGGAGTQPQHF,TGTGCCAGTACCGCCTCAGGGGGAGCCGGCACTCAGCCCCAGCATTTT
NA,TRBJ2-3,NA,TRBV19,CASSIGGNTDTQYF,TGTGCCAGTAGTATTGGCGGAAACACAGATACGCAGTATTTT
few,TRBJ2-1,NA,TRBV5-1,CASSSISGLSGGEQFF,TGCGCCAGCAGCTCGATATCGGGACTTTCTGGCGGCGAGCAGTTCTTC
few,TRBJ2-3,TRBD2,TRBV5-1,CASSPGLAGATDTQYF,TGCGCCAGCAGCCCGGGACTAGCGGGGGCCACAGATACGCAGTATTTT
NA,TRBJ2-7,NA,TRBV7-3,CASSLTRPLGEQYF,TGTGCCAGCAGCTTAACGAGGCCTCTTGGCGAGCAGTACTTC
NA,TRBJ2-2,TRBD1,TRBV6-1,CASGWGQASTGELFF,TGTGCCAGCGGTTGGGGACAGGCGAGCACCGGGGAGCTGTTTTTT
few,TRBJ1-2,TRBD1,TRBV5-1,CASSFLGTGSNYGYTF,TGCGCCAGCAGCTTTCTAGGGACAGGCAGTAACTATGGCTACACCTTC
NA,TRBJ2-1,TRBD2,TRBV5-8,CASSGLRTSGGGVAYNEQFF,TGTGCCAGCAGTGGGTTACGGACTAGCGGGGGGGGAGTGGCCTACAATGAGCAGTTCTTC
many,TRBJ1-1,TRBD1,TRBV4-3,CASSQGRGRTEAFF,TGCGCCAGCAGCCAAGGCAGGGGGCGGACTGAAGCTTTCTTT
NA,TRBJ2-7,TRBD1,TRBV27,CASSLQGVSYEQYF,TGTGCCAGCAGTTTACAGGGGGTGTCCTACGAGCAGTACTTC
NA,TRBJ2-5,NA,TRBV27,CASSSLGRQETQYF,TGTGCCAGCAGTTCCCTAGGCCGGCAAGAGACCCAGTACTTC
once,TRBJ2-5,TRBD2,TRBV7-9,CASSLVTSGGYQETQYF,TGTGCCAGCAGCTTAGTCACTAGCGGGGGGTACCAAGAGACCCAGTACTTC
NA,TRBJ1-1,NA,TRBV5-1,CASSLGQGNAEAFF,TGCGCCAGCAGCTTGGGGCAGGGGAACGCTGAAGCTTTCTTT